Sequencing of this T cell receptor (beta chain) was carried out in a study of OX40 agonist ivuxolimab in advanced cancers. About the study: Ivuxolimab is an agonistic anti-OX40 (CD134) antibody, and patients were treated with it. At 65% to 85% male, the cohort had a mean age of approximately 64 years, ranging from roughly 20 to 85. Earlier treatment with anti-PD-1, anti-PD-L1 or anti-CTLA-4 was permitted, and less than 50% had received some. Study-level points and caveats: Nonresponders, in some cases, also had low normalized T-cell clonal expansion.

With regard to this clone: Antigen unknown.

Trimming left V 5 bases short and J 6 bases short, with 13 bases between. CDR1 and CDR2 from the germline V gene are SGHTA and FQGNSA. The CDR3 is made up of 13 amino acids. Sequenced by immunoSEQ multiplex PCR; TCRdb stores in-frame clones only, minus some. The sample holds about 82,000 clones; around 83% are singletons and the top ten take 2% to 2.5%. The sequence derives from an adult with an advanced solid tumor such as melanoma, head and neck, liver or kidney cancer. The sample consisted of CD4+ or CD8+ T cells sorted from blood, taken in a trial of the OX40 agonist ivuxolimab. The chain uses TRBV7-2 and TRBJ1-2; D is possibly TRBD1 (5 bases). The CDR3 sequence is CASSRVRGDGYTF. CDR3 DNA: TGTGCCAGCAGCCGCGTGAGAGGGGATGGCTACACCTTC.